This passage covers 21 T cell receptor beta chains from one sample sequenced in a study of spatial heterogeneity in lung cancer. Their target antigens are unknown. The time point is: sample taken at primary tumor resection. Study-level findings and limits: Within tumors, counts of expanded alpha and beta TCRs tracked tumor mutation counts.

TCRdb analysed the 5' RACE reads with MiXCR anew, one entry per CDR3 protein. Of 10,000 to 11,000 distinct CDR3 sequences listed, 7.9% are singletons. The sample in question was lung tumor tissue, obtained at surgery. The receptors were gathered from a female donor with early-stage non-small cell lung cancer.

This clonotype was observed many times. This beta chain is off target for a library built for alpha chains, so its abundance means little. V is TRBV10-3 and J is TRBJ2-1; 9 bases are a match to TRBD1. This CDR3 is built from 16 residues. Germline CDR1 and CDR2: ENHRY and SYGVKD. J lost 0 bases, V lost 0 bases, and 0 bases had no gene match. CDR3 region: CAISESGQGSYNEQFF. DNA of the CDR3: TGTGCCATCAGTGAGTCGGGACAGGGCTCCTACAATGAGCAGTTCTTC.

This clonotype ranks as medium-sized (0.01 to 0.1%). Found in a library prepared for alpha chains, this beta chain is an off-target read, and its abundance has little meaning. The genes are TRBV11-2 and TRBJ2-3; tentatively, D is TRBD2 (5 bases). V was trimmed by 5 bases and J by 0 bases, leaving 12 bases between them. Germline V gives CDR1 SGHAT, CDR2 FQNNGV. The CDR3 is made up of 15 amino acids. CDR3 sequence reads: CASSAGHLSTDTQYF. The CDR3 region has the DNA TGTGCCAGCAGCGCGGGCCACTTAAGCACAGATACGCAGTATTTT.

This clonotype was counted many times. This beta chain came through as a stray read in a library set up for alpha chains, and its size says little. The V call is TRBV5-8, the J call TRBJ2-1; 9 bases are a match to TRBD2. The germline CDR1 and CDR2 sequences are SGHTS and YDEGEE. Germline trimming cut 7 bases from V and 5 bases from J; bases unmatched to any gene: 4. The CDR3 sequence is 13 residues long. The CDR3 spells CASLRGGDNEQFF. As DNA, the CDR3 is TGTGCCAGCCTGCGGGGGGGGGACAATGAGCAGTTCTTC. Filled out from reference TRBV5-8 and TRBJ2-1, the complete variable domain reads EAGVTQSPTHLIKTRGQQATLRCSPISGHTSVYWYQQALGLGLQFLLWYDEGEERNRGNFPPRFSGRQFPNYSSELNVNALELEDSALYLCASLRGGDNEQFFGPGTRLTVL.

This clonotype is medium-sized in the sample. A library made for alpha chains picked up this beta chain off target, so its size means little. V usage is TRBV28 and J usage is TRBJ2-3, with 8 nucleotides matching TRBD1. J was trimmed by 3 bases and V by 1 base; bases with no gene match: 3. The CDR3 runs 15 residues. Germline CDR1 MDHEN, CDR2 SYDVKM. In DNA form, the CDR3 reads TGTGCCAGCAGTTTATTCAGGGGGCAGACAGATACGCAGTATTTT. This encodes CASSLFRGQTDTQYF.

This clonotype counts as medium-sized. This beta chain represents an off-target read in a library built for alpha chains; its size is of limited meaning. V usage is TRBV5-5 and J usage is TRBJ1-5; D possibly corresponds to TRBD1 (5 bases). Germline V lookup: CDR1 SGHKS, CDR2 YYEKEE (reference sequence). The CDR3 loop spans 13 amino acids. V was pared by 0 bases and J by 5 bases, with 6 bases between. The CDR3 loop is CASSLEQDQPQHF. DNA of the CDR3: TGTGCCAGCAGCTTGGAACAGGATCAGCCCCAGCATTTT.

This clonotype was recorded a few times. This beta chain is an off-target read within a library intended for alpha chains, so its frequency means little. V is TRBV7-2 and J is TRBJ2-1, with no clear D. The CDR3 totals 16 residues. Trimming pared 0 bases from V and 9 bases from J, leaving 18 bases between. CDR1 and CDR2 (germline): SGHTA, FQGNSA. Here the CDR3 DNA reads TGTGCCAGCAGCTTAGCACCGGCTCAGAGGTCGGGTGAGCAGTTCTTC. Protein sequence: CASSLAPAQRSGEQFF.

With regard to this clonotype: This beta chain lies outside the target of a library built for alpha chains; its clone size means little. The gene calls are TRBV20-1 and TRBJ1-2, with 8 bases fitting TRBD1. This CDR3 contains 15 residues. CDR1 and CDR2 from the germline V gene are DFQATT and SNEGSKA (reference sequence). The V gene end was trimmed by 4 bases and the J gene end by 6 bases; junction bases not matched to a gene: 13. The CDR3 DNA is TGCAGTGCTAACCCAGCCGCAGGGGGCTTTCATGGCTACACCTTC. Translation: CSANPAAGGFHGYTF.

This clonotype was observed a handful of times. This beta chain is off target for a library built for alpha chains, so its abundance means little. This rearrangement joins TRBV30 to TRBJ2-5; a weak D match, TRBD1 (5 bases). Looked up from germline, CDR1 is GTSNPN and CDR2 is SVGIG (reference sequence). Trimming pared 2 bases from V and 4 bases from J, leaving 8 bases between. This CDR3 has 12 amino acids. This CDR3 is CAWSQGSETQYF. CDR3 in DNA: TGTGCCTGGAGTCAGGGATCAGAGACCCAGTACTTC.

The table lists this clonotype with many counts. This beta chain represents an off-target read in a library built for alpha chains; its size is of limited meaning. The rearrangement joins TRBV6-6 to TRBJ1-5; D may be TRBD1 (6 bases). V was pared by 2 bases and J by 3 bases, with 11 bases between. CDR1 MNHNY and CDR2 SVGAGI come from the germline V gene (reference sequence). The CDR3 loop spans 15 amino acids. CDR3 amino acids: CASSYGGAPNQPQHF. CDR3 bases: TGTGCCAGCAGTTACGGGGGGGCCCCCAATCAGCCCCAGCATTTT.

About this clonotype itself: This beta chain is an unintended read in a library built for alpha chains; its size means little. The rearrangement uses TRBV7-9 and TRBJ2-1; perhaps D is TRBD1 or TRBD2 (5 bases each). This CDR3 region has 13 residues. V was clipped by 5 bases and J by 7 bases, with 12 bases between them. Per the germline V gene, CDR1 is SEHNR and CDR2 is FQNEAQ (reference sequence). The CDR3 is CASSRTGANEQFF. The CDR3 DNA is TGTGCCAGCAGCCGCACCGGGGCTAATGAGCAGTTCTTC.

About this clonotype: This beta chain is an off-target read within a library intended for alpha chains, so its frequency means little. V and J are TRBV20-1 and TRBJ2-1; D is possibly TRBD1 or TRBD2 (7 bases each). Germline V lookup: CDR1 DFQATT, CDR2 SNEGSKA (reference sequence). The CDR3 length is 15 residues. Trimming took 1 base from V and 7 from J, leaving 17 bases between them. CDR3 amino acids: CSARVPGGGRNEQFF. The CDR3 DNA follows: TGCAGTGCTAGAGTCCCAGGGGGGGGCAGAAATGAGCAGTTCTTC.

This clonotype has just a few counts. Because this beta chain is a stray read in a library intended to capture alpha chains, its abundance should not be given much weight. This sequence joins TRBV6-4 and TRBJ2-3, with D possibly being TRBD2 (5 bases). Deletions cut 3 bases from V and 1 base from J, with 5 bases between. Germline-derived CDR1 and CDR2 are MRHNA and SNTAGT. The CDR3 contains 13 residues. The CDR3 sequence is CASSERGTDTQYF. The CDR3 nucleotides read TGTGCCAGCAGTGAGCGGGGCACAGATACGCAGTATTTT.

At least ten counts were recorded for this clonotype. Because this beta chain is a stray read in a library intended to capture alpha chains, its abundance should not be given much weight. The J gene is TRBJ1-6, the V gene TRBV7-2; tentative D call: TRBD1 (6 bases). The CDR3 sequence is 14 residues long. Deletions cut 5 bases from V and 10 bases from J, with 15 bases between. CDR1 and CDR2 from the germline V gene are SGHTA and FQGNSA. CDR3 region: CASSPQGTFSPLHF. The DNA for the CDR3 is TGTGCCAGCAGCCCCCAGGGGACCTTCTCACCCCTCCACTTT.

In its sample, this clonotype was seen many times. The library was designed around alpha chains, so this beta chain is a stray read whose abundance carries little weight. The V and J genes are TRBV27 and TRBJ2-5; D is undetermined. V lost 6 bases, J lost 4 bases, and 9 bases lay in between. The CDR3 contains 12 residues. Germline V CDR1 and CDR2: MNHEY, SMNVEV (reference sequence). The CDR3 is CASSSNRETQYF. CDR3 bases: TGTGCCAGCAGCTCGAATCGAGAGACCCAGTACTTC.

This clonotype was recorded at least ten times. This beta chain slipped into a library made for alpha chains as a stray read, so its size is not meaningful. The rearrangement uses TRBV9 and TRBJ2-6; D call uncertain. V was shortened by 6 bases and J by 2 bases, with 6 bases between the two germline ends. The CDR3 has 13 residues. The V gene's germline CDR1 is SGDLS and CDR2 YYNGEE. The CDR3 DNA follows: TGTGCCAGCACCGTGGCTGGGGCCAACGTCCTGACTTTC. It codes for CASTVAGANVLTF.

In this sample, this clonotype turned up many times. This beta chain is an off-target read within a library intended for alpha chains, so its frequency means little. This chain links TRBV28 with TRBJ1-5, with 7 bases fitting TRBD1. This CDR3 spans 15 amino acids. V trimming: 3 bases; J trimming: 4 bases; junction bases outside the gene matches: 6. CDR1 MDHEN and CDR2 SYDVKM come from the germline V gene. In DNA, the CDR3 is TGTGCCAGCAGTTTTGGGGACAGAGATAATCAGCCCCAGCATTTT. Its protein is CASSFGDRDNQPQHF.

A few counts support this clonotype. This beta chain is a stray sequence in a library constructed for alpha chains; its clone size is not meaningful. This chain connects TRBV5-1 to TRBJ2-7, with TRBD1 identical over 8 bases. V was pared by 0 bases and J by 5 bases, with 4 bases of the junction left unmatched. The CDR3 extends over 14 amino acids. The V gene's germline CDR1 is SGHRS and CDR2 YFSETQ. CDR3 amino acids: CASSLGQGHDEQYF. CDR3 coding DNA: TGCGCCAGCAGCTTGGGACAGGGGCATGACGAGCAGTACTTC.

This clonotype was detected ten times or more. For a library built for alpha chains, this beta chain is a stray read; little rests on its size. This chain links TRBV12-3 or TRBV12-4 with TRBJ1-5, with D unresolved. The CDR3 runs 13 residues. Deletions cut 4 bases from V and 5 bases from J, with 9 bases between. CDR3: CASSSLRDQPQHF. The CDR3 DNA reads as TGTGCCAGCAGTTCGTTGAGGGATCAGCCCCAGCATTTT.

This clonotype was seen only once. This beta chain is a stray sequence in a library constructed for alpha chains; its clone size is not meaningful. The V gene is TRBV6-6, the J gene TRBJ2-2; 8 bases fit TRBD2. Per the germline V gene, CDR1 is MNHNY and CDR2 is SVGAGI (reference sequence). The V gene end was trimmed by 5 bases and the J gene end by 5 bases; junction bases not matched to a gene: 10. CDR3 length: 16 residues. As DNA, the CDR3 is TGTGCCAGCAGTGGCCCCACTAGCGGAGTAACCGGGGAGCTGTTTTTT. Its protein product is CASSGPTSGVTGELFF.

This clonotype was detected only a few times. Because the library targeted alpha chains, this beta chain is an off-target read whose size means little. The chain uses TRBV6-6 and TRBJ1-5, with a possible D match to TRBD1 (6 bases). Trimming cost V 2 bases and J 1 base, with 9 bases left between them. The germline CDR1 and CDR2 sequences are MNHNY and SVGAGI (reference sequence). This CDR3 region has 15 residues. This CDR3 is CASSYGGASNQPQHF. The CDR3, as DNA: TGTGCCAGCAGTTACGGGGGCGCGAGCAATCAGCCCCAGCATTTT.

The sample holds many counts of this clonotype. A library prepared for alpha chains yielded this beta chain as an off-target read; its size is of little meaning. This chain links TRBV7-9 with TRBJ2-7; 7 nucleotides line up with TRBD1. This CDR3 is built from 13 residues. Germline trimming cut 5 bases from V and 6 bases from J; bases unmatched to any gene: 7. Germline CDR1 is SEHNR and CDR2 is FQNEAQ (reference sequence). CDR3 in DNA: TGTGCCAGCAGCCTAACGACAGGGCCCGAGCAGTACTTC. Amino acids: CASSLTTGPEQYF.